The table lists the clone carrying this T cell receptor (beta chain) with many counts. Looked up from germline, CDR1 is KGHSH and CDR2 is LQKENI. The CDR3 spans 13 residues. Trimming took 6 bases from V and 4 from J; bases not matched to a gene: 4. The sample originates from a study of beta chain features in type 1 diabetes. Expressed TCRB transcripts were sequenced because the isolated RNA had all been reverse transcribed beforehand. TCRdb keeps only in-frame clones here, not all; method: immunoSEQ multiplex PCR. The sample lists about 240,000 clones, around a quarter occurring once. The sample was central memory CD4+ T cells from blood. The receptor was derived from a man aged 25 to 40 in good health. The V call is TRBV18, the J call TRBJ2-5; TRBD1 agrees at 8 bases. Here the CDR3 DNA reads TGTGCCAGCTCTTGGACAGGGCCAGAGACCCAGTACTTC. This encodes CASSWTGPETQYF.